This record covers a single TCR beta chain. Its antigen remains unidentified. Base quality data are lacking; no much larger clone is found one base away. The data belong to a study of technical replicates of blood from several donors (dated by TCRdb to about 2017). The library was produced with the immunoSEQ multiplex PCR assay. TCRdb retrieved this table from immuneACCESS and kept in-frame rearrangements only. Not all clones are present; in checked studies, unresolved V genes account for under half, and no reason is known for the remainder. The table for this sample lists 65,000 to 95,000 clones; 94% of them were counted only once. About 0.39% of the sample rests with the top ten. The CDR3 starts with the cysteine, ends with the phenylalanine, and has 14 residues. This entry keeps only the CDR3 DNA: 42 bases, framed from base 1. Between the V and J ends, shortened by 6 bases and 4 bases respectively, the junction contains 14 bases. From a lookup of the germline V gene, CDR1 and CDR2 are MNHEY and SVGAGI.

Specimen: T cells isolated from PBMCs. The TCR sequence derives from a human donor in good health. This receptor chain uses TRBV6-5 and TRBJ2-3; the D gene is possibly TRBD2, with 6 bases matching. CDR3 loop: CASSWGGDADTQYF. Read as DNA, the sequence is TGTGCCAGCAGCTGGGGCGGGGACGCAGATACGCAGTATTTT.